The present T cell receptor beta chain was sequenced within a study of persistence of HIV-infected CD4 T cells. This clone has more than one count but fewer than ten. Its antigen is unidentified. Cells were stimulated with CMV-infected fibroblast lysates at approximately 10 ug/mL. Sorting selected CD4+ T cells upregulating both CD40 ligand and CD69. Sequencing used immunoSEQ version 4 in survey mode. Measured with immunoSEQ multiplex PCR; TCRdb has only the in-frame clones, and not every one. This sample has 15,000 to 25,000 clones, with 78% found just once. The sequence derives from an adult man with HIV who was CMV-seropositive. The material was CD4+ T cells sorted from PBMCs after approximately 19-hour stimulation, obtained from a patient who received antiretroviral therapy.

Here the CDR3 DNA reads TGCGCCAGCAGCCAGGGATACAGTGTAGCAGATACGCAGTATTTT. It encodes CASSQGYSVADTQYF. This chain links TRBV4-1 with TRBJ2-3; D gene unclear. From germline, CDR1 is MGHRA and CDR2 YSYEKL. Between the trimmed V and J ends, which lost 3 bases and 4 bases, there was a span of 14 bases. The CDR3 length is 15 residues.